These T cell receptor beta chains were read from a single sample in a study of spatial heterogeneity in lung cancer. TCRdb redid the calling of the 5' RACE reads with MiXCR, one entry per CDR3 protein. Here the sample spans over a thousand distinct CDR3 sequences, approximately 44% being singletons. Sequenced material: PBMCs, taken at surgery. The receptors were gathered from a female donor with early-stage non-small cell lung cancer. Each CDR3 is given with its conserved first and last residue. D genes are given only for firm matches. Size tells how often a clone was seen (once, few, many) or the class of an expanded clone, and some rows leave it out.

V gene	J gene	D gene	clone size	CDR3 length	CDR3 protein	CDR3 DNA
TRBV10-2	TRBJ1-2	-	-	13	CASSDDNLATNTF	TGCGCCAGCAGTGATGACAATCTAGCTACGAACACCTTC
TRBV6-2/TRBV6-3	TRBJ2-1	-	few	16	CASSPVGGSTYNEQFF	TGTGCCAGCAGCCCCGTCGGCGGATCCACCTACAATGAGCAGTTCTTC
TRBV7-9	TRBJ2-5	TRBD2	many	16	CASSLGGLAGMETQYF	TGTGCCAGCAGCTTAGGGGGACTAGCGGGGATGGAGACCCAGTACTTC
TRBV29-1	TRBJ2-2	-	few	14	CSVWGTENTGELFF	TGCAGCGTATGGGGCACAGAAAACACCGGGGAGCTGTTTTTT
TRBV28	TRBJ2-4	-	-	15	CASSSARLGQDIQYF	TGTGCCAGCAGTTCCGCGAGGTTGGGTCAGGACATTCAGTACTTC
TRBV7-9	TRBJ2-1	-	-	13	CASSLEIRNEQFF	TGTGCCAGCAGCTTAGAAATTCGCAATGAGCAGTTCTTC
TRBV28	TRBJ2-7	-	-	14	CASSFTGSSYEQYF	TGTGCCAGCAGTTTCACAGGGAGCTCCTACGAGCAGTACTTC
TRBV15	TRBJ1-3	-	once	17	CATSRYTLRTVGNTIYF	TGTGCCACCAGCAGATATACTCTTCGGACAGTGGGTAACACCATATATTTT
TRBV12-3/TRBV12-4	TRBJ2-3	TRBD2	-	17	CASSRLRLAEVGGTQYF	TGTGCCAGCAGTCGCCTCCGACTAGCGGAAGTAGGTGGTACGCAGTATTTT
TRBV15	TRBJ2-1	-	-	12	CATTLAGNEQFF	TGTGCCACCACACTCGCCGGCAATGAGCAGTTCTTC
TRBV7-6	TRBJ2-6	-	medium-sized	17	CASSLAVPGAGANVLTF	TGTGCCAGCAGCTTAGCGGTCCCGGGGGCTGGGGCCAACGTCCTGACTTTC
TRBV7-3	TRBJ2-3	-	-	13	CASRSGPTDTQYF	TGTGCCAGCAGATCCGGCCCCACAGATACGCAGTATTTT
TRBV14	TRBJ2-2	TRBD2	-	17	CASSRNLAGATTGELFF	TGTGCCAGCAGCCGTAATCTAGCGGGAGCGACCACCGGGGAGCTGTTTTTT
TRBV21-1	TRBJ1-2	-	-	12	CATQDTNYGYTF	TGTGCCACACAGGATACCAACTATGGCTACACCTTC
TRBV24-1	TRBJ2-1	TRBD1	-	14	CATSPRTGGNEQFF	TGTGCCACCAGTCCGCGGACAGGGGGCAATGAGCAGTTCTTC
TRBV5-1	TRBJ2-3	TRBD2	-	16	CASSLGSGGLTDTQYF	TGCGCCAGCAGCTTAGGTAGCGGGGGACTGACAGATACGCAGTATTTT
TRBV20-1	TRBJ2-2	TRBD1	large	16	CSASGQEHWGTGELFF	TGCAGTGCTAGCGGACAGGAACACTGGGGGACCGGGGAGCTGTTTTTT
TRBV7-9	TRBJ1-2	-	-	13	CASSPDGFYGYTF	TGTGCCAGCAGTCCGGACGGCTTCTATGGCTACACCTTC
TRBV15	TRBJ1-4	TRBD1	-	15	CATSSDRATNEKLFF	TGTGCCACCAGCAGTGACAGGGCAACTAATGAAAAACTGTTTTTT
TRBV7-3	TRBJ1-6	TRBD1	medium-sized	16	CASSRTGTGTNSPLHF	TGTGCCAGCAGCAGAACCGGGACAGGCACTAATTCACCCCTCCACTTT
TRBV7-3	TRBJ2-3	-	-	14	CASSLLAGTDTQYF	TGTGCCAGCAGCTTACTAGCTGGCACAGATACGCAGTATTTT
TRBV29-1	TRBJ2-1	-	-	10	CSVAYNEQFF	TGCAGCGTCGCATACAATGAGCAGTTCTTC
TRBV5-8	TRBJ1-1	-	few	14	CASSLRGLGTEAFF	TGTGCCAGCAGCTTGCGGGGCTTGGGAACTGAAGCTTTCTTT
TRBV7-2	TRBJ2-7	TRBD2	few	15	CASTPSSGRGYEQYF	TGTGCCAGCACACCCTCGAGCGGGAGAGGGTACGAGCAGTACTTC
TRBV5-4	TRBJ2-2	-	-	14	CASSSDPNTGELFF	TGTGCCAGCAGCTCGGACCCGAACACCGGGGAGCTGTTTTTT
TRBV7-2	TRBJ2-1	-	-	14	CASSLDSSRDEQFF	TGTGCCAGCAGCTTAGATTCTAGCAGGGATGAGCAGTTCTTC
TRBV20-1	TRBJ2-1	TRBD2	-	18	CSARDMGSGSLAGSEQFF	TGCAGTGCTAGAGATATGGGTAGCGGGAGTCTGGCGGGAAGCGAGCAGTTCTTC
TRBV15	TRBJ2-5	-	many	13	CATSLGTRETQYF	TGTGCCACCAGCTTAGGGACGCGCGAGACCCAGTACTTC
TRBV7-9	TRBJ2-1	-	-	15	CASSLPGAGFNEQFF	TGTGCCAGCAGCCTTCCAGGCGCGGGGTTTAATGAGCAGTTCTTC
TRBV11-2	TRBJ2-1	-	once	14	CASSFALSNNEQFF	TGTGCCAGCAGCTTTGCCCTGAGTAATAATGAGCAGTTCTTC
TRBV9	TRBJ1-1	-	-	14	CASSPRQSNTEAFF	TGTGCCAGCAGCCCCCGACAGTCCAACACTGAAGCTTTCTTT
TRBV3-1	TRBJ1-1	TRBD1	-	13	CASSGQGYTEAFF	TGTGCCAGCAGCGGACAGGGGTACACTGAAGCTTTCTTT
TRBV7-9	TRBJ1-1	-	-	14	CASSLVGVNTEAFF	TGTGCCAGCAGCTTAGTCGGTGTCAACACTGAAGCTTTCTTT
TRBV28	TRBJ1-1	-	many	14	CASSPQVRRTEAFF	TGTGCCAGCAGCCCTCAGGTACGGCGAACTGAAGCTTTCTTT
TRBV28	TRBJ2-5	TRBD1	-	14	CASTYGQVQETQYF	TGTGCCAGCACTTACGGACAGGTTCAAGAGACCCAGTACTTC
TRBV5-1	TRBJ1-1	-	-	14	CASSLGPEGTEAFF	TGCGCCAGCAGCTTAGGGCCCGAGGGCACTGAAGCTTTCTTT
TRBV19	TRBJ2-2	TRBD1	-	13	CASSDRVTGELFF	TGTGCCAGTAGTGACAGGGTTACCGGGGAGCTGTTTTTT
TRBV9	TRBJ2-2	TRBD2	few	17	CASSVQRGQGNTGELFF	TGTGCCAGCAGCGTTCAGCGGGGCCAAGGGAACACCGGGGAGCTGTTTTTT
TRBV13	TRBJ1-5	TRBD1	large	13	CASSRTGVGAQHF	TGTGCCAGCAGCCGGACAGGGGTGGGGGCCCAGCATTTT
TRBV7-9	TRBJ1-2	-	-	12	CASSLEGYGYTF	TGTGCCAGCAGCTTAGAGGGGTATGGCTACACCTTC